This TCR beta chain was observed in a study of early T cells in non-severe SARS-CoV-2 infection. MiXCR, applied by TCRdb to the 5' RACE reads, yields one record per CDR3 protein. The repertoire has approximately 27,000 distinct CDR3 sequences, 4.5% to 5.5% of them found once; the top ten carry roughly 2.5%. The CDR3 runs 13 residues. V was cut by 3 bases and J by 3 bases, with 10 bases left in between. Germline CDR1 is SGHNT and CDR2 is YYREEE (reference sequence). This clonotype came up a few times. The specimen was whole blood. The chain recombines TRBV5-4 with TRBJ2-7; possibly TRBD1 for D (5 bases). The TCR comes from an adult who was a healthcare worker with PCR-confirmed SARS-CoV-2 infection or an uninfected control (not recorded which). The DNA of the CDR3 is TGTGCCAGCAGCTCCGCCCAGGGCTACGAGCAGTACTTC. Translated, it gives CASSSAQGYEQYF.